The sequence of this T cell receptor beta chain was determined in a study of regulatory T cells in long-lasting Graves disease. Documented time point: newly diagnosed GD, antithyroid drugs for less than 3 months. TCR sequences were obtained from RNA taken from PBMCs. This clonotype was observed a few times. Its cognate antigen is unknown. The junction departs from the called germline gene at one end, perhaps through a read error. CDR1 and CDR2 (germline): LNHNV, YYDKDF (reference sequence). CDR3 length: 13 amino acids. Study outcomes and limitations: Comparison showed that persistent patients shared more public clonotypes (about 2,800) than new patients (966). Persistent disease showed a preference for TRBV28, TRBJ1-2 and TRBJ2-5.

CDR3-region Arm-PCR and iRepertoire HTBI primers produced the TCR beta libraries. TCRdb fed the multiplex PCR reads into MiXCR, producing one record per CDR3 protein. Of hundreds of thousands of distinct CDR3 sequences in the sample, roughly 15% are singletons; the top ten hold about 10%. This sample was shared with a second study, whose subject was T cells in Graves' hyperthyroidism and ophthalmopathy.

Sequences were derived from peripheral blood mononuclear cells (PBMCs), sampled at new diagnosis, from a patient treated with antithyroid drugs. The TCR comes from a woman aged 25-40 years with Graves disease. The genes are TRBV15 and TRBJ2-3; no clear D gene. The CDR3 sequence is CATSRDPTNTQYF. As DNA, the CDR3 is TGTGCCACCAGCAGAGACCCCACAAATACGCAGTATTTT.